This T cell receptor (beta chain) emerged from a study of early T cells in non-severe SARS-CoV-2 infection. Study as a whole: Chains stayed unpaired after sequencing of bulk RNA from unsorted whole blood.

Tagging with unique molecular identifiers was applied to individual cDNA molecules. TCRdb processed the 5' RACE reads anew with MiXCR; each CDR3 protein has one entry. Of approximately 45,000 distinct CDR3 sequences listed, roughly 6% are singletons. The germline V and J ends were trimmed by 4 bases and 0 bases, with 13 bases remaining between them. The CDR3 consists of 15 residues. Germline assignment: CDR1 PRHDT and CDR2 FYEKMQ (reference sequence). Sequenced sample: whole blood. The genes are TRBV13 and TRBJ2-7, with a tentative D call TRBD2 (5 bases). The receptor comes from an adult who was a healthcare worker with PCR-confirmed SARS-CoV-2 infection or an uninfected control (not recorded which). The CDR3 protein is CASSYRTVSSYEQYF. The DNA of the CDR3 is TGTGCCAGCAGCTACCGGACTGTTAGCTCCTACGAGCAGTACTTC. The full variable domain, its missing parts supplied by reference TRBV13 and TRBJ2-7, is AAGVIQSPRHLIKEKRETATLKCYPIPRHDTVYWYQQGPGQDPQFLISFYEKMQSDKGSIPDRFSAQQFSDYHSELNMSSLELGDSALYFCASSYRTVSSYEQYFGPGTRLTVT.